This T cell receptor (beta chain) was retrieved from a study of shared clonotypes between healthy human individuals. The authors ran the assay at deep level. TCRdb's table, derived via immunoSEQ multiplex PCR, lists solely in-frame clones and lacks some. The sample carries 450,000 to 500,000 clones, about 78% recorded once. Nashville, Tennessee was home to all donors, each a Caucasian adult. This clonotype was sampled from a woman in her 40s in good health. Some clones in this sample may be carry-over from other donors' samples. Sample: PBMCs.

The CDR3 protein is CASSTILDYPSGTQYF. In DNA, the CDR3 is TGTGCCAGCAGTACTATACTGGACTATCCCAGTGGGACCCAGTACTTC. The genes are TRBV27 and TRBJ2-5; maybe TRBD2 (6 bases). Germline CDR1 reads MNHEY; CDR2 reads SMNVEV (reference sequence). The CDR3 spans 16 residues. The germline V and J ends were trimmed by 5 bases and 7 bases, with 23 bases remaining between them.